Listed below are T cell receptor beta chains from one sample, sequenced in a study of vaccination effects on CD4 cells after COVID-19. Profiling relied on immunoSEQ multiplex PCR, and the TCRdb table lists in-frame clones only, not all of them. This table has about 50,000 clones, roughly 80% appearing once. Antigens for these TCRs are unknown. Material: CD4+ T cells from PBMCs cultured without peptide, obtained before COVID-19 vaccination. The source of these receptors is a human donor who received a COVID-19 vaccine. CDR3s include the opening cysteine and the closing phenylalanine or tryptophan. D genes are given only for firm matches. Only part of the rows carry a size: once, few, many, or a class if the clone is expanded.

J gene,D gene,V gene,clone size,CDR3 DNA,CDR3 protein
TRBJ2-2,.,TRBV30,.,TGTGCCTGGAGAGGGCAATCCACCGGGGAGCTGTTTTTT,CAWRGQSTGELFF
TRBJ1-3,.,TRBV28,few,TGTGCCAGCAGTTTCACTTCTGGAAACACCATATATTTT,CASSFTSGNTIYF
TRBJ2-5,TRBD2,TRBV7-2,.,TGTGCCAGCAGCTCGACTAGCGGGGAGACCCAGTACTTC,CASSSTSGETQYF
TRBJ2-1,.,TRBV19,.,TGTGCCAGTAGTGGCCCGACCCAGTTCTTC,CASSGPTQFF
TRBJ2-5,TRBD1,TRBV18,.,TGTGCCAGCTCATGGCTCGGGACAGGGGGCCCTCAAGAGACCCAGTACTTC,CASSWLGTGGPQETQYF
TRBJ2-2,.,TRBV30,few,TGTGCCTGGAGCGGACAGTTCGTGGCGACCGGGGAGCTGTTTTTT,CAWSGQFVATGELFF
TRBJ1-5,.,TRBV3-1/TRBV3-2,.,TGTGCCAGCAGCCCGCCCGGGTCCCAGCCCCAGCATTTT,CASSPPGSQPQHF
TRBJ2-5,TRBD2,TRBV6-6,.,TGTGCCAGCAGTCTCGGACTAGCGGGGGATTACCAAGAGACCCAGTACTTC,CASSLGLAGDYQETQYF
TRBJ2-5,.,TRBV6-2/TRBV6-3,.,TGTGCCAGCACCCCACGGACGGATATCCAAGAGACCCAGTACTTC,CASTPRTDIQETQYF
TRBJ1-5,.,TRBV3-1/TRBV3-2,.,TGTGCCAGCAGCCAAGCCAAGCAGCCCCAGCATTTT,CASSQAKQPQHF
TRBJ1-1,.,TRBV5-4,.,TGTGCCAGCAGCTTGAAGGGGATGAACACTGAAGCTTTCTTT,CASSLKGMNTEAFF
TRBJ1-1,TRBD1,TRBV27,.,TGTGCCAGTACTCCCTGGCAGGGGGGGACTGAAGCTTTCTTT,CASTPWQGGTEAFF
TRBJ1-1,.,TRBV21-1,once,TGTGCCAGCAGCCGAGCGGGAGGTCGGCACACTGAAGCTTTCTTT,CASSRAGGRHTEAFF
TRBJ2-2,TRBD2,TRBV7-8,.,TGTGCCAGCAGCTTAGCGACTAGCGGGAACACCGGGGAGCTGTTTTTT,CASSLATSGNTGELFF
TRBJ1-5,TRBD1,TRBV4-3,.,TGCGCCAGCAGCCAAGAGTATGGAGGACAGGGGATTAGCAATCAGCCCCAGCATTTT,CASSQEYGGQGISNQPQHF
TRBJ1-2,TRBD1,TRBV30,few,TGTGCCTGGAGTCCGGGACAGACCTATGGCTACACCTTC,CAWSPGQTYGYTF